The 16 T cell receptor beta chains given below trace back to one sample, sequenced in a study of CD8 T cells in Susac syndrome. Reverse transcription of roughly 0.45 to 1 ug RNA used random hexamers. TCRdb itself ran the immunoSEQ multiplex PCR reads through MiXCR, one entry per CDR3 protein. The sample lists around 140,000 distinct CDR3 sequences; approximately 93% were seen once. Sequenced sample: CD4+ T cells from PBMCs. The receptors derive from a human donor in good health.

V is TRBV2 and J is TRBJ1-2; 10 bases fit TRBD1. The CDR3 runs 12 residues. The junction had 3 bases not matched to a gene; V was cut back by 6 bases and J by 8 bases. Germline loops: CDR1 SNHLY, CDR2 FYNNEI. The CDR3 protein is CASRWTGGGYTF. CDR3 DNA sequence: TGTGCCAGCAGGTGGACAGGGGGAGGCTACACCTTC.

The rearrangement links TRBV3-1 to TRBJ1-2, with a possible D match to TRBD1 (5 bases). V lost 0 bases to trimming and J lost 3 bases, with 8 bases between them. Germline CDR1 is LGHDT and CDR2 is YNNKEL (reference sequence). The CDR3 is made up of 14 amino acids. The CDR3 spells CASSQDKQDYGYTF. CDR3 nucleotide sequence: TGTGCCAGCAGCCAAGATAAACAGGACTATGGCTACACCTTC.

The CDR3 loop reads CASSPKGVVGNQPQHF. CDR3 DNA: TGTGCCAGCAGCCCTAAGGGGGTGGTGGGCAATCAGCCCCAGCATTTT. The chain combines TRBV7-6 with TRBJ1-5, with D possibly being TRBD1 (6 bases). The CDR3 is 16 amino acids. Germline CDR1 reads SGHVS; CDR2 reads FNYEAQ. V was shortened by 5 bases and J by 2 bases, with 16 bases between the two germline ends.

V gene TRBV4-1 combines with J gene TRBJ2-5; 16 bases fit TRBD2. Per germline, CDR1 MGHRA and CDR2 YSYEKL. This CDR3 has 17 residues. V trimming: 4 bases; J trimming: 3 bases; junction bases outside the gene matches: 5. DNA of the CDR3: TGCGCCAGCAGCCGCGGGACTAGCGGGAGGGCCAAAGAGACCCAGTACTTC. Residues: CASSRGTSGRAKETQYF.

This clonotype has a single count. The chain combines TRBV5-1 with TRBJ1-1, with 9 bases lining up with TRBD1. Germline V gives CDR1 SGHRS, CDR2 YFSETQ. The trim removed 0 bases at V and 8 bases at J, leaving 2 bases unmatched. CDR3 size: 13 residues. The CDR3, as DNA: TGCGCCAGCAGCTTGGGGACAGGGGTAGAAGCTTTCTTT. Encoded protein: CASSLGTGVEAFF. The variable domain in full, with the rest retrieved from reference TRBV5-1 and TRBJ1-1, is KAGVTQTPRYLIKTRGQQVTLSCSPISGHRSVSWYQQTPGQGLQFLFEYFSETQRNKGNFPGRFSGRQFSNSRSEMNVSTLELGDSALYLCASSLGTGVEAFFGQGTRLTVV.

Note on this clonotype: One end of the junction varies from germline; a read error may be responsible. V and J are TRBV6-5 and TRBJ1-5; D remains unclear. Germline V gene data show CDR1 as MNHEY and CDR2 as SVGAGI. This CDR3 has 18 residues. Written as DNA, the CDR3 is TGTGCCAGCAGTTCAATTGGCCCTGATGGTACGTTAGGACCCCCGGCAAATTTT. This translates into CASSSIGPDGTLGPPANF.

This sequence joins TRBV25-1 and TRBJ1-2; TRBD1 matches 9 bases. The V and J ends lost 2 bases and 4 bases, in that order; junction bases with no gene match: 2. The germline V gene encodes CDR1 MGHDK and CDR2 SYGVNS. The CDR3 spans 14 residues. CDR3 region: CASSEGTGPYGYTF. The CDR3 DNA reads TGTGCCAGCAGTGAAGGGACAGGGCCCTATGGCTACACCTTC.

This chain joins TRBV28 and TRBJ2-7, with D possibly TRBD1 on 6 matching bases. Per germline, CDR1 MDHEN and CDR2 SYDVKM. Trimming left V 10 bases short and J 1 base short, with 14 bases between. The CDR3 has 13 amino acids. CDR3 sequence: CAIKTGISYEQYF. In DNA, the CDR3 is TGTGCCATCAAAACAGGGATTTCCTACGAGCAGTACTTC. The full variable domain, in which reference TRBV28 and TRBJ2-7 provide the parts outside the CDR3, is DVKVTQSSRYLVKRTGEKVFLECVQDMDHENMFWYRQDPGLGLRLIYFSYDVKMKEKGDIPEGYSVSREKKERFSLILESASTNQTSMYLCAIKTGISYEQYFGPGTRLTVT.

V and J are TRBV10-3 and TRBJ2-5; D gene ambiguous. Germline values: CDR1 ENHRY, CDR2 SYGVKD. V lost 4 bases and J 4 bases, leaving 4 bases between the germline ends. The CDR3 consists of 11 residues. CDR3 residues: CAISVGETQYF. CDR3 sequence (DNA): TGTGCCATCAGTGTCGGAGAGACCCAGTACTTC.

This chain uses TRBV30 with TRBJ2-7; D tentatively fits TRBD1 or TRBD2 (5 bases each). Trimming removed 1 base at V and 2 bases at J, with 15 bases between. CDR1 GTSNPN and CDR2 SVGIG come from the germline V gene (reference sequence). This CDR3 has 15 amino acids. The CDR3 coding sequence is TGTGCCTGGAGTGAGGGGTCTAGCTTCACCTACGAGCAGTACTTC. Translated, it gives CAWSEGSSFTYEQYF.

This chain uses TRBV20-1 with TRBJ2-1, with 9 nucleotides matching TRBD1. J lost 7 bases, V lost 1 base, and 5 bases had no gene match. The CDR3 has 14 amino acids. CDR1 is DFQATT, CDR2 SNEGSKA, per germline (reference sequence). CDR3 DNA: TGCAGTGCTAGAGGCCCCGGGACAGGGAATGAGCAGTTCTTC. This gives the protein CSARGPGTGNEQFF.

V and J are TRBV19 and TRBJ2-7, with D tentatively TRBD2 (5 bases). In germline, CDR1 is LNHDA, CDR2 SQIVND (reference sequence). V dropped 3 bases and J dropped 0 bases, with 12 bases sitting between them. The CDR3 is 15 amino acids. The DNA for the CDR3 is TGTGCCAGTAGTATGGTATCTGAGGGCTCCTACGAGCAGTACTTC. Translation gives CASSMVSEGSYEQYF.

This chain uses TRBV19 with TRBJ1-3, with D maybe TRBD1 (5 bases). V lost 5 bases, J lost 0 bases, and 14 bases lay in between. CDR1 is LNHDA, CDR2 SQIVND, per germline (reference sequence). The CDR3 is 16 residues long. The DNA for the CDR3 is TGTGCCAGTAGTGAACAGGTTAGAAGCTCTGGAAACACCATATATTTT. Its protein product is CASSEQVRSSGNTIYF.

The chain recombines TRBV3-1 with TRBJ1-5; D unresolved. V shed 3 bases and J shed 7 bases, with 10 bases lying between them. Germline V gives CDR1 LGHDT, CDR2 YNNKEL (reference sequence). The CDR3 covers 13 residues. The CDR3 nucleotides read TGTGCCAGCAGCCAGACCACTGTCCAGCCCCAGCATTTT. It yields the protein CASSQTTVQPQHF.

V gene TRBV6-5 combines with J gene TRBJ2-7; a weak D match, TRBD2 (5 bases). Germline V CDR1 and CDR2: MNHEY, SVGAGI. CDR3 length: 15 residues. The V and J ends lost 5 bases and 1 base respectively, with 15 bases between them. CDR3 in amino acids: CASSPQPGLSYEQYF. As DNA, the CDR3 is TGTGCCAGCAGTCCACAACCCGGACTTTCCTACGAGCAGTACTTC.

V is TRBV28 and J is TRBJ2-7; D unresolved. V gave up 3 bases and J gave up 3 bases, with 12 bases separating them. The CDR3 has 14 amino acids. Germline V gene lookup returns CDR1 MDHEN and CDR2 SYDVKM. Here the CDR3 reads CASSFHLKGYEQYF. The CDR3, as DNA: TGTGCCAGCAGTTTCCACCTAAAGGGCTACGAGCAGTACTTC.